This entry lists 17 T cell receptor beta chains sequenced from one sample in a study of tumor-infiltrating lymphocytes in primary liver carcinoma. Co-extraction of both nucleic acids (RNA and DNA) used about 19-33 mg of unsorted bulk tissue. Starting from 400 to 500 ng of total RNA, TCR beta cDNA was produced with a primer in the constant region. A slightly modified ARM-PCR protocol with three nested multiplex PCR rounds produced these TCR beta libraries. PCR rounds one and two used TRBV1-TRBV30 forward primers with a C-beta reverse primer for about 9 cycles each. Using its own MiXCR run on the multiplex PCR reads, TCRdb lists one record per CDR3 protein. The sample lists fewer than 75,000 distinct CDR3 sequences; 65% to 80% were seen once. Material for sequencing was liver tumor tissue from sampling region 2. Regarding subset: tumor region T2, inferior pole. These receptors all come from a man aged 40-49 years with primary liver carcinoma and hepatitis B virus infection.

Only a few counts were recorded for this clonotype. As DNA, the CDR3 is TGTGCCAGTAGTGCCGGGCCTGAAGCTTTCTTT. This codes for CASSAGPEAFF. The rearrangement joins TRBV19 to TRBJ1-1, with D hard to call. The ends were cut back, 5 bases at V and 6 bases at J, with 7 bases in the middle. The CDR3 extends over 11 amino acids. The germline V gene encodes CDR1 LNHDA and CDR2 SQIVND (reference sequence).

V gene TRBV6-2 or TRBV6-3 combines with J gene TRBJ2-2; D remains ambiguous. This CDR3 has 15 amino acids. Germline lookup yields CDR1 MNHEY and CDR2 SVGEGT. Trimming removed 6 bases at V and 6 bases at J, with 17 bases between. DNA for the CDR3: TGTGCCAGCAGGCCCCTTGCGCGCCGGGCCGGGGAGCTGTTTTTT. The encoded protein is CASRPLARRAGELFF.

This clonotype was found a few times. The conserved closing phenylalanine or tryptophan is absent in this CDR3, likely reflecting a read error. V is TRBV4-3 and J is TRBJ1-5, with D unclear. Germline V gene data show CDR1 as LGHNA and CDR2 as YSLEER. V dropped 0 bases and J dropped 5 bases, with 5 bases sitting between them. CDR3 length equals 13 residues. DNA of the CDR3: TGCGCCAGCAGCCAAGAAGTACATCAGCCCCAGCATGTT. It yields the protein CASSQEVHQPQHV.

This chain connects TRBV10-3 to TRBJ2-2; the D is unclear. CDR3 length: 17 amino acids. The germline CDR1 and CDR2 sequences are ENHRY and SYGVKD. The germline V and J ends were trimmed by 1 base and 6 bases, with 18 bases remaining between them. CDR3 coding DNA: TGTGCCATCAGTGAGTTCGATGCCGGGCCAGGCTCCGGGGAGCTGTTTTTT. It yields the protein CAISEFDAGPGSGELFF.

Notes on this clonotype: A much larger clone differs by one base, so this may be a read error. The genes are TRBV13 and TRBJ2-2; tentatively, D is TRBD2 (5 bases). CDR1 is PRHDT and CDR2 is FYEKMQ in the germline V gene (reference sequence). The length of the CDR3 is 18 residues. DNA of the CDR3: TGTGTCAGCAGCTCAAGCAGTGAGAGGGTGGGAGACACCGGGGAGCTGTTTTTT. Its translation is CVSSSSSERVGDTGELFF. Full variable domain (rest looked up from reference TRBV13 and TRBJ2-2): AAGVIQSPRHLIKEKRETATLKCYPIPRHDTVYWYQQGPGQDPQFLISFYEKMQSDKGSIPDRFSAQQFSDYHSELNMSSLELGDSALYFCVSSSSSERVGDTGELFFGEGSRLTVL.

As concerns this clonotype: A much larger clonotype is one base distant, so this may be a read error. The V call is TRBV6-2 or TRBV6-3, the J call TRBJ1-2, with D unresolved. Trimming removed 6 bases at V and 1 base at J, with 18 bases between. This CDR3 comprises 16 residues. Germline assignment: CDR1 MNHEY and CDR2 SVGEGT. CDR3 residues: CASRGSEHGVNYGYTF. In nucleotides, the CDR3 is TGTGCCAGCAGGGGAAGTGAACATGGCGTTAACTATGGCTACACCTTC.

This clonotype was counted at least ten times. This may be a read error, as it is one base from a much larger clone. V and J are TRBV30 and TRBJ2-1; 7 bases are shared with TRBD2. The CDR3 totals 13 residues. The V segment lost 2 bases and the J segment 5 bases; nucleotides outside the gene matches: 3. The germline CDR1 and CDR2 sequences are GTSNPN and SVGIG (reference sequence). CDR3 in amino acids: CAWSSSGNNEQFF. The CDR3 region has the DNA TGTGCCTGGAGTTCCAGCGGGAACAATGAGCAGTTCTTC.

Worth noting for this clonotype: The CDR3 does not close with the conserved phenylalanine or tryptophan, likely indicating a read error. No DNA is shown, since the ends of the CDR3 on it are uncertain; the CDR3 is the one TCRdb lists. J is TRBJ2-1 and V is TRBV29-1. Germline V gene lookup returns CDR1 SQVTM and CDR2 ANQGSEA. Both ends counted, the CDR3 spans 10 residues. This chain's CDR3 is CSVYRNEQFS.

Details on this clonotype: A much more abundant neighbour one base away suggests this may be a read error. The rearrangement links TRBV5-1 to TRBJ2-1, with 12 bases fitting TRBD2. The germline V gene encodes CDR1 SGHRS and CDR2 YFSETQ. With V trimmed by 3 bases and J by 7 bases, 5 bases remained unmatched. CDR3 length equals 15 residues. CDR3 amino acids: CASSSGGLAGNEQFF. The DNA for the CDR3 is TGCGCCAGCAGCTCGGGGGGACTAGCGGGTAATGAGCAGTTCTTC.

Turning to this clonotype: One junction end does not reproduce the germline sequence, and a read error may be involved. The J gene is TRBJ2-2, the V gene TRBV11-2; D might be TRBD2 (5 bases). Germline V gene data show CDR1 as SGHAT and CDR2 as FQNNGV. The CDR3 length is 15 residues. CDR3 coding DNA: TGTGCCAACAGCCTAGGCACACTTGGTACCGGGGAGCTGTTATTT. Translation gives CANSLGTLGTGELLF.

This clonotype was observed at least ten times. This chain uses TRBV5-6 with TRBJ2-7, with D possibly matching TRBD2 (6 bases). The CDR3 sequence is 15 residues long. Trimming took off 4 bases at V and 5 bases at J, with 19 bases between the two ends. The germline gives CDR1 SGHDT, CDR2 YYEEEE. Here the CDR3 DNA reads TGTGCCAGCAGCGGGGGGACGAACGTTCGCGACGAGCAGTACTTC. Translated: CASSGGTNVRDEQYF.

In its sample, this clonotype was seen many times. CDR3 sequence reads: CASSLVQGETQYF. CDR3 in DNA: TGTGCCAGCAGTTTGGTGCAGGGGGAGACCCAGTACTTC. The chain links TRBV12-3 or TRBV12-4 to TRBJ2-5, with D maybe TRBD1 (6 bases). Trimming removed 3 bases at V and 5 bases at J, with 10 bases between. This CDR3 has 13 residues.

V usage is TRBV19 and J usage is TRBJ2-1, with 8 bases identical to TRBD2. Per the germline V gene, CDR1 is LNHDA and CDR2 is SQIVND (reference sequence). This CDR3 comprises 14 residues. V was clipped by 9 bases and J by 12 bases; unmatched bases: 16. CDR3 sequence reads: CASKLAVAAYGQFF. CDR3 DNA: TGTGCCAGCAAACTAGCGGTCGCCGCCTATGGGCAGTTCTTC.

The sample holds a few counts of this clonotype. A much larger clone lies a single base off, so this may be a read error. The chain recombines TRBV29-1 with TRBJ2-3; D tentatively fits TRBD1 or TRBD2 (5 bases each). CDR1 and CDR2 from the germline V gene are SQVTM and ANQGSEA. This CDR3 is built from 11 residues. CDR3 DNA: TGCAGCGCGGGAAAGACAGAAACGCAGTATTTT. Its translation: CSAGKTETQYF.

Only one count was recorded for this clonotype. It may be a read error: a sequence one base away is much more abundant. The chain is built from TRBV7-8 and TRBJ1-1; no clear D. Trimming pared 6 bases from V and 0 bases from J, leaving 8 bases between. The CDR3 is 13 residues long. The germline V gene has CDR1 SGHVS and CDR2 FQNEAQ. The CDR3 DNA follows: TGTGCCAGCAGTCGGATAATGAACACTGAAGCTTTCTTT. Translating it yields CASSRIMNTEAFF.

This chain links TRBV11-1 with TRBJ2-1; tentatively, D is TRBD1 (5 bases). CDR3 length equals 14 residues. The germline V gene encodes CDR1 SGHAT and CDR2 FQDESV (reference sequence). Between the trimmed V and J ends, which lost 0 bases and 5 bases, there was a span of 8 bases. The CDR3 DNA sequence: TGTGCCAGCAGCTTAGCTAAGGGGCACAATGAGCAGTTCTTC. Translated: CASSLAKGHNEQFF.

V gene TRBV11-2 combines with J gene TRBJ2-7, with 9 bases identical to TRBD1. Germline loops: CDR1 SGHAT, CDR2 FQNNGV. Germline trimming cut 4 bases from V and 5 bases from J; bases unmatched to any gene: 6. The CDR3 is 14 amino acids. In nucleotides, the CDR3 is TGTGCCAGCAGCTCAGGACAGGGGTCGGACGAGCAGTACTTC. This gives the protein CASSSGQGSDEQYF.